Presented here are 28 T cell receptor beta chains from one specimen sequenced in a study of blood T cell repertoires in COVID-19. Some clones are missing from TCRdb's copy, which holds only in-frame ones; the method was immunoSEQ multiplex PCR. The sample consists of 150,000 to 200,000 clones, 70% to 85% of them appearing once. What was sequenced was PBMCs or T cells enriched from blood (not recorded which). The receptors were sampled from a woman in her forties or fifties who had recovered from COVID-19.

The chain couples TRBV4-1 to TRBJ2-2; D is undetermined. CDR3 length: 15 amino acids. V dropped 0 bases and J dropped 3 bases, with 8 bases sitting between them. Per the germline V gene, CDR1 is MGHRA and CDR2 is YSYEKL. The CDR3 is CASSQDHGYTGELFF. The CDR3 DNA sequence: TGCGCCAGCAGCCAAGATCACGGGTACACCGGGGAGCTGTTTTTT.

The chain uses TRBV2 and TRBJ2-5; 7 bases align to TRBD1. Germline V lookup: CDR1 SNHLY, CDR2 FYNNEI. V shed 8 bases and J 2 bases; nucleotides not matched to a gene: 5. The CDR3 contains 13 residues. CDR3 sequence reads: CASLGQPQETQYF. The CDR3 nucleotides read TGTGCCAGCTTGGGACAGCCACAAGAGACCCAGTACTTC.

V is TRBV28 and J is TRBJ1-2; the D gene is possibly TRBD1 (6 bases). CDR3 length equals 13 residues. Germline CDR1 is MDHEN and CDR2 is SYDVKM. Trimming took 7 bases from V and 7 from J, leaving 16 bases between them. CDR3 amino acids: CASTRGGVVGYTF. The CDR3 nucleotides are TGTGCCAGCACCAGAGGGGGGGTGGTTGGCTACACCTTC.

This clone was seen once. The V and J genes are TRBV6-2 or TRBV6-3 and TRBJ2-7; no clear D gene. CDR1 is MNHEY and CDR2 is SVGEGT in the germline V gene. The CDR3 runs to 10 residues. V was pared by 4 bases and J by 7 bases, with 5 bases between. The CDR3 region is CASSSHEQYF. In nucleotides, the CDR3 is TGTGCCAGCAGTTCCCATGAGCAGTACTTC.

The CDR3 loop is CASSRGLAGFNEQFF. The CDR3 nucleotides are TGCGCCAGCAGCCGCGGACTAGCGGGATTCAATGAGCAGTTCTTC. The chain employs TRBV5-1 and TRBJ2-1; TRBD2 matches at 12 bases. CDR1 is SGHRS, CDR2 YFSETQ, per germline. V shed 4 bases and J 6 bases; nucleotides not matched to a gene: 5. CDR3 length equals 15 residues.

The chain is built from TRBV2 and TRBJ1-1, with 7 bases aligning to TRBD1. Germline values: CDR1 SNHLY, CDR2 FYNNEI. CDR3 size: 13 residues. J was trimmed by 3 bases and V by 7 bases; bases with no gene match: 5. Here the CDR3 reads CASMLTGDTEAFF. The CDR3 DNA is TGTGCCAGCATGCTAACAGGGGACACTGAAGCTTTCTTT.

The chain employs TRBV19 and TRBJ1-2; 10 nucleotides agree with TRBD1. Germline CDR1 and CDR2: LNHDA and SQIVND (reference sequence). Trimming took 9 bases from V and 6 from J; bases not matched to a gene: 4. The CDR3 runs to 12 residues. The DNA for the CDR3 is TGTGCCAGCCGTGGACAGGGGGATGGCTACACCTTC. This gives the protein CASRGQGDGYTF.

The DNA of the CDR3 is TGCGCCAGCAGCGCTAGCGGGAGAACCTACGAGCAGTACTTC. This translates into CASSASGRTYEQYF. The chain links TRBV5-1 to TRBJ2-7, with 10 nucleotides matching TRBD2. After removal of 4 bases from V and 2 bases from J, the junction contained 3 bases not matched to a gene. This CDR3 region has 14 residues. Germline V CDR1 and CDR2: SGHRS, YFSETQ.

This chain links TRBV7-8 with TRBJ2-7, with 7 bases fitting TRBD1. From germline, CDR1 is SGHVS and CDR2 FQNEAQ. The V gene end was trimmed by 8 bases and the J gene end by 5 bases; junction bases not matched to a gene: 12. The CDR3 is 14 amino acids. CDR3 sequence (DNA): TGTGCCAGCGAAGCACAGGGGTTGAGTCACGAGCAGTACTTC. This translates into CASEAQGLSHEQYF. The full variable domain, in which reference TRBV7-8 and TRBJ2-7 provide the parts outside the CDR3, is GAGVSQSPRYKVAKRGQDVALRCDPISGHVSLFWYQQALGQGPEFLTYFQNEAQLDKSGLPSDRFFAERPEGSVSTLKIQRTQQEDSAVYLCASEAQGLSHEQYFGPGTRLTVT.

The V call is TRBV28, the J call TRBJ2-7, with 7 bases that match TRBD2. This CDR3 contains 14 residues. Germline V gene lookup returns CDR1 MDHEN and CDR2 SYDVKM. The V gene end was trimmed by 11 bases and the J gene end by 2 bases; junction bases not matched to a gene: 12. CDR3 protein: CASTVGGKPYEQYF. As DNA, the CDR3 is TGTGCCTCCACAGTCGGGGGGAAACCCTACGAGCAGTACTTC.

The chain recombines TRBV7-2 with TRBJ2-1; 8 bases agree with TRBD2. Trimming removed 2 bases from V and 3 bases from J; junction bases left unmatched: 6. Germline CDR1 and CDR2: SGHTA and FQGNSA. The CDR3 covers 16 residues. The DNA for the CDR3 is TGTGCCAGCAGCTTAAGAGTAGCGGGGAACTACAATGAGCAGTTCTTC. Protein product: CASSLRVAGNYNEQFF.

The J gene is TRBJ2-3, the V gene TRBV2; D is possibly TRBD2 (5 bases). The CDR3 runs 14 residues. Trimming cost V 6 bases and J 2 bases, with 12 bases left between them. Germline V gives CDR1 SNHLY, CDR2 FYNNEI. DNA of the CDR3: TGTGCCAGCAGCCAAGGGAGCACCACAGATACGCAGTATTTT. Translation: CASSQGSTTDTQYF.

The CDR3 spells CAISEAEFQGEQFF. CDR3 sequence (DNA): TGTGCCATCAGTGAGGCTGAGTTCCAGGGTGAGCAGTTCTTC. J is TRBJ2-1 and V is TRBV10-3, with D perhaps TRBD1 (5 bases). The CDR3 is made up of 14 amino acids. The germline gives CDR1 ENHRY, CDR2 SYGVKD. The V end was cut by 2 bases, the J end by 9 bases, with 14 bases between.

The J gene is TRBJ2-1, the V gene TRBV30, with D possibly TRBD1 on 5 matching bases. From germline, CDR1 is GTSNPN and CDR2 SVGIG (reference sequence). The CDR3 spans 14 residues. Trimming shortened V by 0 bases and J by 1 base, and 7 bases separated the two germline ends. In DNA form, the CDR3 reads TGTGCCTGGAGTGTACCAGGGTCCTACAATGAGCAGTTCTTC. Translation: CAWSVPGSYNEQFF.

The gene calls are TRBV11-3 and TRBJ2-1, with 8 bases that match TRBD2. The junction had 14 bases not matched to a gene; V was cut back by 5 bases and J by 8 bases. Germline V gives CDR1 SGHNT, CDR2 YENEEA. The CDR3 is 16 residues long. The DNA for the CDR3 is TGTGCCAGCAGCGGATCCGGGACTAGGGACGGCCATGAGCAGTTCTTC. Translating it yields CASSGSGTRDGHEQFF.

The CDR3 region has the DNA TGTGCCAGCAGTTACTTTACGGGACTAGCGGGAGTTCGGGCAGATACGCAGTATTTT. Translated, it gives CASSYFTGLAGVRADTQYF. The chain is built from TRBV6-2 or TRBV6-3 and TRBJ2-3; 14 positions agree with TRBD2. The germline V gene has CDR1 MNHEY and CDR2 SVGEGT. Trimming removed 1 base from V and 4 bases from J; junction bases left unmatched: 10. The CDR3 runs 19 residues.

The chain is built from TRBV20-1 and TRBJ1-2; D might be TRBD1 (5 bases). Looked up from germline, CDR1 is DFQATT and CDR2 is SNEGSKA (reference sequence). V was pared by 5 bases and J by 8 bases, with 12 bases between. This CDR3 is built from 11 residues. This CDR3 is CSAWGGEGYTF. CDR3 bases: TGCAGTGCTTGGGGAGGGGAAGGCTACACCTTC.

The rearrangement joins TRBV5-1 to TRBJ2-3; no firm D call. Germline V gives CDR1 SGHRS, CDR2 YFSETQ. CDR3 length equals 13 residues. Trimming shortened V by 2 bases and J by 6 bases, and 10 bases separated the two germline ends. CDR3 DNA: TGCGCCAGCAGCTTAGCGCATCTCGATACGCAGTATTTT. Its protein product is CASSLAHLDTQYF.

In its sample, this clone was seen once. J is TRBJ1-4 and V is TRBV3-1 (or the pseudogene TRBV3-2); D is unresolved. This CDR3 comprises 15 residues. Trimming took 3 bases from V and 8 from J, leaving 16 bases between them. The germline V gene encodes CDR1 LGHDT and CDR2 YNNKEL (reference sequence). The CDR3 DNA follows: TGTGCCAGCAGCCAGGAGTACCTCGCGGGCGAAAAACTGTTTTTT. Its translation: CASSQEYLAGEKLFF.

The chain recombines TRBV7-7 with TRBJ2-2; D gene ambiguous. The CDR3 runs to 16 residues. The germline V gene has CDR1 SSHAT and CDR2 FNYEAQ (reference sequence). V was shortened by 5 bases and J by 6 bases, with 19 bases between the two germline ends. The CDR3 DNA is TGTGCCAGCAGCGCGGCCCACTCTTTCTCCGCCGGGGAGCTGTTTTTT. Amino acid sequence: CASSAAHSFSAGELFF.

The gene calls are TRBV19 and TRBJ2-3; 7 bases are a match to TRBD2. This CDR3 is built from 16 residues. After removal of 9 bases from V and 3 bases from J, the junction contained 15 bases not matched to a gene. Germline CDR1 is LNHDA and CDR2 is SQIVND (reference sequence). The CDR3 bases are TGTGCCAGCCCTCCGGGACTAACCTATCCTACAGATACGCAGTATTTT. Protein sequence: CASPPGLTYPTDTQYF.

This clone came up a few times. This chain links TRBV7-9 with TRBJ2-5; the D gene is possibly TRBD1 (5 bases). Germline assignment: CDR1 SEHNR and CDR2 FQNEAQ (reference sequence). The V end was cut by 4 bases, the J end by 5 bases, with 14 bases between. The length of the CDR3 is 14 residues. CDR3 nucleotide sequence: TGTGCCAGCAGCTCCCTAGGGGTTCTGGAGACCCAGTACTTC. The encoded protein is CASSSLGVLETQYF.

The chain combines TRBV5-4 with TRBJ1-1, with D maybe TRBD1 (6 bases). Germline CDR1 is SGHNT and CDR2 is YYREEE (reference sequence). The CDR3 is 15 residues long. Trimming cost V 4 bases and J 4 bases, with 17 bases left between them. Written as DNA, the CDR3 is TGTGCCAGCAGCCCGGGGACACCTGGACGCACTGAAGCTTTCTTT. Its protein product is CASSPGTPGRTEAFF.

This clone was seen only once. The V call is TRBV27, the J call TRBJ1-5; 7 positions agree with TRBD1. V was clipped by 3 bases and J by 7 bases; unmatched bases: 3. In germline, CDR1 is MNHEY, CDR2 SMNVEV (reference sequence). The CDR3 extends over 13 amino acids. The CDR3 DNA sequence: TGTGCCAGCAGTTTCGACAGGGAGCAGCCCCAGCATTTT. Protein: CASSFDREQPQHF.

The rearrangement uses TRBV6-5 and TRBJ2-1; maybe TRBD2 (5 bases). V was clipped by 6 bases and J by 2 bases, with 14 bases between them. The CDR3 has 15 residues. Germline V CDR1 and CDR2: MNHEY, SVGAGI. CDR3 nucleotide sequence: TGTGCCAGCAGCGCTATGGGGAGCCCCTACAATGAGCAGTTCTTC. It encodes CASSAMGSPYNEQFF.

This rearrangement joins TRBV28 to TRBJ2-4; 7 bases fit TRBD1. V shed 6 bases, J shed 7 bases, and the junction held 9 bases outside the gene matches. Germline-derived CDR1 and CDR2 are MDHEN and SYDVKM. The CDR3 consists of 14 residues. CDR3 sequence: CASRPTAQGNIQYF. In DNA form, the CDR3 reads TGTGCCAGCAGGCCGACTGCACAGGGGAACATTCAGTACTTC.

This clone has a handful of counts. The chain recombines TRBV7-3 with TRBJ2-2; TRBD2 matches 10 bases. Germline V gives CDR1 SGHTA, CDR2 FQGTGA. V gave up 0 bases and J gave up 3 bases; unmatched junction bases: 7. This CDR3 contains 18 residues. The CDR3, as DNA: TGTGCCAGCAGCTTAACTTATCCGGGACTAGCGCACACCGGGGAGCTGTTTTTT. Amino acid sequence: CASSLTYPGLAHTGELFF.

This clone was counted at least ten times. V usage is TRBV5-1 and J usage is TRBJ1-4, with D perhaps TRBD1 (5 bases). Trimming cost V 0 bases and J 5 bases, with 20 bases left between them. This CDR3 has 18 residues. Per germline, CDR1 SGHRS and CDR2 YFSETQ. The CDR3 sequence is CASSLAGAGLGGNEKLFF. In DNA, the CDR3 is TGCGCCAGCAGCTTGGCTGGGGCAGGGTTAGGAGGGAATGAAAAACTGTTTTTT.